This T cell receptor beta chain was sequenced in a study of beta chain features in type 1 diabetes. General study results and limits: Comparison showed that naive, central memory and Treg TCRB repertoires appeared more similar among patients than among healthy donors.

Germline values: CDR1 SGHNT, CDR2 YYREEE (reference sequence). With 3 bases clipped from V and 3 bases from J, the junction kept 3 bases outside the gene matches. The CDR3 has 14 amino acids. Stem cell-like memory, regulatory, central memory and naive CD4+ cells were sorted via CD45RO/CCR7/CD25/CD127/CD95/CD27. The entirety of the isolated RNA underwent reverse transcription, so expressed TCRB transcripts were sequenced. Sequenced by immunoSEQ multiplex PCR; TCRdb stores in-frame clones only, minus some. Of 160,000 or so clones in the sample, 11% were seen once. Points on this clone: What it binds is unknown.

The rearrangement uses TRBV5-4 and TRBJ2-5; 9 nucleotides line up with TRBD2. Sequenced material: central memory CD4+ T cells from blood. This TCR was recovered from a man younger than 30 in good health. The CDR3 loop reads CASSSTSGKETQYF. The CDR3 DNA sequence: TGTGCCAGCAGCTCGACTAGCGGAAAAGAGACCCAGTACTTC.